This T cell receptor beta chain was captured in a study of T cell changes during pregnancy in multiple sclerosis (dated by TCRdb to about 2019). As for the study more broadly: The study looked at changes in the T cell repertoire across pregnancy in women with multiple sclerosis.

Libraries were constructed by the immunoSEQ multiplex PCR assay. TCRdb limited this immuneACCESS table to in-frame rearrangements with V and J called. A share of clones is missing; checked studies link under half to unresolved V genes, and the rest is unexplained. The sample table holds 75,000 to 95,000 clones, of which more than 85% were seen once. 0.95% of the sample goes to the ten largest clones. The CDR3 starts with the cysteine, ends with the phenylalanine, and has 13 residues. Just CDR3 DNA is preserved here, 39 bases in frame from base 1. Looking up the germline V gene yields CDR1 SGHNT and CDR2 YENEEA. Relative to germline, V is 5 bases shorter and J is 4 bases shorter, with 12 bases between their ends. As concerns this clone: Its recognized antigen is unknown. Within one base of it there is no much larger clone, and no base qualities were kept.

This sequence uses TRBV11-3 and TRBJ2-7, and perhaps TRBD2 as D gene, on 6 matching bases. The source is a female donor with multiple sclerosis, enrolled in a pregnancy study. This specimen consisted of peripheral blood, obtained before pregnancy. The base sequence is TGTGCCAGCAGCCTTATCGGAGGGTACGAGCAGTACTTC. It codes for CASSLIGGYEQYF.